This TCR beta chain was recovered during a study of type 1 regulatory T cells. Study in general: An in vitro protocol generated T-allo10, a Tr1-enriched, alloantigen-specific CD4 T cell product.

Overall study findings and caveats: Compared with non-type 1 regulatory T cells, type 1 regulatory T cells showed a more restricted TCR repertoire.

In regard to this clonotype: The antigen remains unidentified.

Germline lookup yields CDR1 MNHEY and CDR2 SVGEGT. There are 12 residues in the CDR3. V dropped 6 bases and J dropped 8 bases, with 11 bases sitting between them. One entry per CDR3 protein, called by TCRdb with MiXCR from the reads. This sample has more than 60,000 distinct CDR3 sequences, with 55% to 65% found just once. The chain recombines TRBV6-2 or TRBV6-3 with TRBJ2-1; perhaps TRBD1 as D (5 bases). The specimen sequenced was cultured non-Tr1 T cells, either the whole culture or a sorted T cell fraction (not recorded which). The sequence was collected from a human donor in good health. The CDR3 reads CASSTGRHEQFF. CDR3 in DNA: TGTGCCAGCAGCACAGGACGCCATGAGCAGTTCTTC.